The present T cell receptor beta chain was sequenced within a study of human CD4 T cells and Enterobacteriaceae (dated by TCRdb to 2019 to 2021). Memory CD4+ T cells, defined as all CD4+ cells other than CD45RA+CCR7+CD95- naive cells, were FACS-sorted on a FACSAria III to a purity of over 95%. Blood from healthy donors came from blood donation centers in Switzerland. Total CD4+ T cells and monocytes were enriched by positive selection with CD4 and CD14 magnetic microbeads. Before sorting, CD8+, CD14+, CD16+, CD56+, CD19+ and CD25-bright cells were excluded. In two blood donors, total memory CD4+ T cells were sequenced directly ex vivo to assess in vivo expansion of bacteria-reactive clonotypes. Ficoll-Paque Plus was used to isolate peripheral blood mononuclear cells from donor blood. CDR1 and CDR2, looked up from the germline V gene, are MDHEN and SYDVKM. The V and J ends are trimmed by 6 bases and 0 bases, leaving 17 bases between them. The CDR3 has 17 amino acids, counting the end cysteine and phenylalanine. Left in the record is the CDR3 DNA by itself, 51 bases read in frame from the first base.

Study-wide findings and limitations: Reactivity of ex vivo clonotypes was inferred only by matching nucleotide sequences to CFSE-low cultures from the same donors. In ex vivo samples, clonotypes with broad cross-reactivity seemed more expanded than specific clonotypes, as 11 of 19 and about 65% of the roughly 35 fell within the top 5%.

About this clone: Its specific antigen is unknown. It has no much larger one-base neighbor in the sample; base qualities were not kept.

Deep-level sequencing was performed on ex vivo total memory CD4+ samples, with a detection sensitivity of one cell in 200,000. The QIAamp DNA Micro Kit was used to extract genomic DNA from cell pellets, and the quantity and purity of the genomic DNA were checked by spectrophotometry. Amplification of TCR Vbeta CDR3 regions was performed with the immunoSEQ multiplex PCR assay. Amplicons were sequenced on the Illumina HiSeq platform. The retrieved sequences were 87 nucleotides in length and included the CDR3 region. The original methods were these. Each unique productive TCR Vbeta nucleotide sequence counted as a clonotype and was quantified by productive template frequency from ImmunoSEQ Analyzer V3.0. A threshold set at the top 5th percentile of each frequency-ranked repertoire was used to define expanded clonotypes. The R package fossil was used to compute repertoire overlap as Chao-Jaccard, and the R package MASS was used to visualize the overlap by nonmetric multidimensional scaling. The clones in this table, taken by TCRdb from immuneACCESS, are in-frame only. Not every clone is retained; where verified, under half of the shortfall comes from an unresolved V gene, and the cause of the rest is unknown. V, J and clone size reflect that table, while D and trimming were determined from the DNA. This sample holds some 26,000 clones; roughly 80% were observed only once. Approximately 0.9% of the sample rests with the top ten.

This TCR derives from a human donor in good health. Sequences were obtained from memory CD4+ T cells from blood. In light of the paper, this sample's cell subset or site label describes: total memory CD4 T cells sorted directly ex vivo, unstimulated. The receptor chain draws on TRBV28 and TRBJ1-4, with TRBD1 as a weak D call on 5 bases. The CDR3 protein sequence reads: CASSSLGTGATNEKLFF. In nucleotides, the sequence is TGTGCCAGCAGCTCACTGGGGACCGGGGCAACTAATGAAAAACTGTTTTTT.